Sequencing of this T cell receptor beta chain was carried out in a study of cytomegalovirus exposure and HLA in healthy donors. Study-level information: Earlier, some 180 million T cells were analyzed, and fewer than 120 million unique TCR beta sequences were found among them.

In the case of this clone: Its antigen remains unknown.

Study-level points and caveats: Later work associated roughly 15,000 TCR beta sequences with HLA alleles at 0.05 false discovery rate. Roughly uniform sequencing depth across donors was assumed, possibly incorrectly. A few V segments could not be told apart, such as TRBV6-2 and TRBV6-3, and were left out.

The length of the CDR3 is 16 residues. Germline V gene sequence: CDR1 SGHRS, CDR2 YFSETQ. Trimming left V 1 base short and J 1 base short, with 11 bases between. PCR primers comprised 60 Vbeta and 13 Jbeta primers. Libraries were prepared by immunoSEQ multiplex PCR; TCRdb keeps only in-frame clonotypes and omits some of them. The table has 100,000 to 150,000 clones, approximately 74% seen once; the top ten hold roughly 7.3%. Sequences were obtained from PBMCs. This chain connects TRBV5-1 to TRBJ2-2; D gene uncertain. The sequence came from a male donor in good health and CMV-seronegative. The CDR3 loop reads CASSLISSGNTGELFF. In DNA form, the CDR3 reads TGCGCCAGCAGCTTGATAAGTTCGGGGAACACCGGGGAGCTGTTTTTT. The entire variable domain, with the rest obtained from reference TRBV5-1 and TRBJ2-2, is as follows: KAGVTQTPRYLIKTRGQQVTLSCSPISGHRSVSWYQQTPGQGLQFLFEYFSETQRNKGNFPGRFSGRQFSNSRSEMNVSTLELGDSALYLCASSLISSGNTGELFFGEGSRLTVL.